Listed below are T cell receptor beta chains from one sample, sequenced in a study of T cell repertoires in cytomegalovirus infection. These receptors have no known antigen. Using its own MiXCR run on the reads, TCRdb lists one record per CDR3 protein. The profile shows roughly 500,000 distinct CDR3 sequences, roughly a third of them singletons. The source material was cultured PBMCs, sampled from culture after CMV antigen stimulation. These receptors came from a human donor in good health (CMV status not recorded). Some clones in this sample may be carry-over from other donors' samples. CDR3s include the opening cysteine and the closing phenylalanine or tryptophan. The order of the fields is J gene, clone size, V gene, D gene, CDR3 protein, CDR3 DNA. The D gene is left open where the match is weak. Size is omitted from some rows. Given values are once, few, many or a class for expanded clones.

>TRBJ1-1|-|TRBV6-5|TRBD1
CASSYFPTGSTEAFF
TGTGCCAGCAGTTACTTCCCGACAGGGTCCACTGAAGCTTTCTTT
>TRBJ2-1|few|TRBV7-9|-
CASSLSLGRAANEQFF
TGTGCCAGCAGCTTATCCCTTGGCAGGGCAGCAAATGAGCAGTTCTTC
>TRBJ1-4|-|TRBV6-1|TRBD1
CASIKPGQTNEKLFF
TGTGCCAGTATTAAACCGGGACAGACGAATGAAAAACTGTTTTTT
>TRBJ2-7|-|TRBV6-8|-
CASSYWEGNEQYF
TGTGCCAGCAGTTACTGGGAAGGAAACGAGCAGTACTTC
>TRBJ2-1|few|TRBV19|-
CATGDTSYNEQFF
TGTGCCACCGGGGACACATCCTACAATGAGCAGTTCTTC
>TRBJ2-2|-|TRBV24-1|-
CATSLGGTNTGELFF
TGTGCCACCAGTCTCGGGGGCACGAACACCGGGGAGCTGTTTTTT
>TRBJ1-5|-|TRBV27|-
CASTPGGGNQPQHF
TGTGCCAGCACCCCGGGGGGGGGCAATCAGCCCCAGCATTTT
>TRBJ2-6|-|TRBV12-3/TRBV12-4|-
CASSPQSGGLSGANVLTF
TGTGCCAGCAGTCCCCAAAGTGGGGGCCTCTCTGGGGCCAACGTCCTGACTTTC
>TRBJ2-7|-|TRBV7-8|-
CASSFAGGYEQYF
TGTGCCAGCAGCTTCGCAGGGGGGTACGAGCAGTACTTC
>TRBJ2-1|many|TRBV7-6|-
CASSSLGSRAEQFF
TGTGCCAGCAGCTCGCTAGGGTCGCGTGCTGAGCAGTTCTTC
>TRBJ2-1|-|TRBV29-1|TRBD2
CSVEGSLAGGPSEQFF
TGCAGCGTTGAAGGGTCACTAGCGGGAGGCCCCTCAGAGCAGTTCTTC
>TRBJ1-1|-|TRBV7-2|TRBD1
CASSLVAPRTGSGPFF
TGTGCCAGCAGCTTAGTGGCCCCGCGGACAGGGAGCGGGCCTTTCTTT
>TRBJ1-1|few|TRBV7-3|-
CASSRGGRGNTEAFF
TGTGCCAGCAGCCGCGGGGGGCGAGGGAACACTGAAGCTTTCTTT
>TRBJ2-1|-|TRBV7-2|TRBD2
CASSDSTSGNEQFF
TGTGCCAGCAGCGACTCGACTAGCGGTAATGAGCAGTTCTTC
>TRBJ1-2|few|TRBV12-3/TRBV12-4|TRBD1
CASSRRTGNGYTF
TGTGCCAGCAGCCGCAGGACAGGGAATGGCTACACCTTC
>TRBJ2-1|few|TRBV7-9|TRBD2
CASSSGGDHEQFF
TGTGCCAGCAGCTCGGGGGGAGACCATGAGCAGTTCTTC
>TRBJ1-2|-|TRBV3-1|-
CASSQGLAGLGYGYTF
TGTGCCAGCAGCCAAGGATTGGCAGGGCTGGGCTATGGCTACACCTTC
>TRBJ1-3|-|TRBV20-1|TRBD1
CSARDLGVRGGNTIYF
TGCAGTGCTAGAGATTTGGGGGTCAGGGGGGGAAACACCATATATTTT